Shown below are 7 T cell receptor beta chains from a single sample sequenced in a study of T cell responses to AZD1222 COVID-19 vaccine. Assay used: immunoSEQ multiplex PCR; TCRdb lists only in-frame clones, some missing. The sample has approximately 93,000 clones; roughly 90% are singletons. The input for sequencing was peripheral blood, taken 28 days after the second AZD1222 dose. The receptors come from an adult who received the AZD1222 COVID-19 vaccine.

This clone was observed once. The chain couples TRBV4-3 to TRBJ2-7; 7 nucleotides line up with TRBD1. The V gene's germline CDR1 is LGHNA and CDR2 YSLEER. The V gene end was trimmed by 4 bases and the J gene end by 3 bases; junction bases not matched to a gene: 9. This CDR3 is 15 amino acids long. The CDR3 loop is CASSPTTGTVYEQYF. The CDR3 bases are TGCGCCAGCAGCCCTACCACCGGGACAGTCTACGAGCAGTACTTC.

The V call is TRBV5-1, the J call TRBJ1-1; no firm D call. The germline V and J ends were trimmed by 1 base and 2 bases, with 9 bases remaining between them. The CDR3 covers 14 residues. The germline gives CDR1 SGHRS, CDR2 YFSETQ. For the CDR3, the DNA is TGCGCCAGCAGCTTGACCAGGTCCAACACTGAAGCTTTCTTT. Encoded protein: CASSLTRSNTEAFF.

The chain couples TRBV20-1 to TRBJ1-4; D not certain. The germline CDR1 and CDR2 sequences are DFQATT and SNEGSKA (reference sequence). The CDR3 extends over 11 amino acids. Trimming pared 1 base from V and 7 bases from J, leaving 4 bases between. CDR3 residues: CSARVIEKLFF. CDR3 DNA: TGCAGTGCTAGAGTGATTGAAAAACTGTTTTTT.

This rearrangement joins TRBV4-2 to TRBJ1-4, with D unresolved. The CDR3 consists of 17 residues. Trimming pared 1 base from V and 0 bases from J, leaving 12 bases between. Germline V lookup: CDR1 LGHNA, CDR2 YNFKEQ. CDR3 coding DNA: TGTGCCAGCAGCCAAGGGGTAAGGGCTGCAACTAATGAAAAACTGTTTTTT. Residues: CASSQGVRAATNEKLFF.

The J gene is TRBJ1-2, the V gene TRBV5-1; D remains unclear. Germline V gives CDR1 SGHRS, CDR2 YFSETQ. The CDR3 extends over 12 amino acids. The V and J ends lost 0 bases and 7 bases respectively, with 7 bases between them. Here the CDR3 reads CASSLERVGYTF. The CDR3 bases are TGCGCCAGCAGCTTGGAGAGGGTTGGCTACACCTTC.

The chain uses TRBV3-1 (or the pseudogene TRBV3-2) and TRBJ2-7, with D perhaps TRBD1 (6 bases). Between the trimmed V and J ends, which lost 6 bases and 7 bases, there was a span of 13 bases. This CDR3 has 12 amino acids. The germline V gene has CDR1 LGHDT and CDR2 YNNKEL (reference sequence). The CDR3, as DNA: TGTGCCAGCAGTCAGGACAGTTGGGAGCAGTACTTC. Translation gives CASSQDSWEQYF.

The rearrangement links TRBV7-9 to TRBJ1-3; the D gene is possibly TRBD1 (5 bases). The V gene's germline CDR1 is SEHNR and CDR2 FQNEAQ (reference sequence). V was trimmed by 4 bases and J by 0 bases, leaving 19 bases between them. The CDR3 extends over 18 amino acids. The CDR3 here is CASSSSKQEDNSGNTIYF. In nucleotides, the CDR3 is TGTGCCAGCAGCTCCTCTAAACAGGAGGACAACTCTGGAAACACCATATATTTT.